Described below is a single T cell receptor (beta chain) sequence and its context. Antigen unknown. The CDR3 contains 13 residues. Germline CDR1 reads SGHTA; CDR2 reads FQGNSA. TCRdb reprocessed the 5' RACE reads and reports one entry per CDR3 protein, with no DNA. There are over 100,000 distinct CDR3 sequences in the sample, with around a sixth held by the top ten. The data were obtained in a study of T cells expressing NK-cell markers. Looking at the study overall: Out of eight donors sequenced, seven tested HCMV-seropositive and the remaining one seronegative. General study points: The CD3+CD56-NKG2C+ fraction of several donors was also led by these clonotypes.

J is TRBJ2-2 and V is TRBV7-2; TCRdb proposes TRBD2, but this gene call is untestable without DNA. The origin of this receptor is a woman between 18 and 75 years old in good health. The material sequenced was blood T cells: a sorted CD56 or NKG2C T cell subset, CD4+ or CD8+ T cells, or bulk PBMC T cells (not recorded which). CDR3 protein: CASRPGLPGELFF.